A single sample is the source of the 13 T cell receptor beta chains below, sequenced in a study of T cell responses to AZD1222 COVID-19 vaccine. Profiled with immunoSEQ multiplex PCR; TCRdb holds only in-frame clones, not every one. Among around 100,000 clones, approximately 83% were seen once, and the ten largest hold approximately 10%. The specimen was peripheral blood, collected on day 0 of AZD1222 vaccination. These receptors all stem from an adult in good health.

This clone showed up just once. The chain links TRBV19 to TRBJ2-1; 10 bases fit TRBD1. CDR1 and CDR2 (germline): LNHDA, SQIVND (reference sequence). J lost 11 bases, V lost 4 bases, and 11 bases had no gene match. The CDR3 extends over 15 amino acids. The CDR3 here is CASSSDRGQAGKQFF. The CDR3, as DNA: TGTGCCAGTAGTAGCGACAGGGGGCAGGCGGGAAAGCAGTTCTTC. The variable domain in full, completed from reference TRBV19 and TRBJ2-1, reads DGGITQSPKYLFRKEGQNVTLSCEQNLNHDAMYWYRQDPGQGLRLIYYSQIVNDFQKGDIAEGYSVSREKKESFPLTVTSAQKNPTAFYLCASSSDRGQAGKQFFGPGTRLTVL.

The rearrangement links TRBV5-1 to TRBJ1-2; possibly TRBD1 for D (6 bases). The CDR3 covers 14 residues. Germline V gives CDR1 SGHRS, CDR2 YFSETQ. The V end was cut by 0 bases, the J end by 4 bases, with 10 bases between. CDR3 coding DNA: TGCGCCAGCAGCTTGGACTTAGGGGGCTATGGCTACACCTTC. It codes for CASSLDLGGYGYTF.

The V gene is TRBV7-2, the J gene TRBJ2-7; tentatively, D is TRBD2 (5 bases). The length of the CDR3 is 13 residues. Germline V lookup: CDR1 SGHTA, CDR2 FQGNSA. Deletions cut 4 bases from V and 3 bases from J, with 10 bases between. Written as DNA, the CDR3 is TGTGCCAGCAGCTATGGACGGGACTACGAGCAGTACTTC. As protein: CASSYGRDYEQYF.

The V call is TRBV19, the J call TRBJ2-2, with TRBD1 matching 8 bases. The CDR3 is made up of 16 amino acids. Germline CDR1 is LNHDA and CDR2 is SQIVND (reference sequence). Trimming took 4 bases from V and 6 from J; bases not matched to a gene: 10. In DNA form, the CDR3 reads TGTGCCAGTAGTACCGCCCTGGACAGGGTCGCCGGGGAGCTGTTTTTT. It yields the protein CASSTALDRVAGELFF.

The genes are TRBV19 and TRBJ1-5; 10 nucleotides line up with TRBD1. V shed 1 base, J shed 9 bases, and the junction held 6 bases outside the gene matches. This CDR3 is built from 15 residues. Germline assignment: CDR1 LNHDA and CDR2 SQIVND (reference sequence). Written as DNA, the CDR3 is TGTGCCAGTAGTATAGGACAGGGGGCTGGGTGGCCCCAGCATTTT. As protein: CASSIGQGAGWPQHF.

The CDR3 nucleotides are TGTGCCAGCACCAAATCTCCGGCGGCCGGAGCCTACAATGAGCAGTTCTTC. Protein product: CASTKSPAAGAYNEQFF. The chain carries TRBV7-2 and TRBJ2-1; D is uncertain. CDR3 length equals 17 residues. With 7 bases removed from V and 2 bases from J, the gap between germline ends came to 21 bases. Per the germline V gene, CDR1 is SGHTA and CDR2 is FQGNSA.

V is TRBV3-1 (or the pseudogene TRBV3-2) and J is TRBJ2-7, with 7 bases fitting TRBD2. Germline V gene lookup returns CDR1 LGHDT and CDR2 YNNKEL (reference sequence). The CDR3 has 15 amino acids. V lost 4 bases and J lost 2; bases outside the gene matches: 8. This chain's CDR3 is CASSPWGGGAYEQYF. The DNA of the CDR3 is TGTGCCAGCAGCCCATGGGGGGGAGGCGCCTACGAGCAGTACTTC.

The V and J genes are TRBV19 and TRBJ1-5; 7 bases match TRBD1. Looked up from germline, CDR1 is LNHDA and CDR2 is SQIVND (reference sequence). The CDR3 is made up of 14 amino acids. The junction had 5 bases not matched to a gene; V was cut back by 6 bases and J by 3 bases. The chain's CDR3 is CASRTGVSNQPQHF. Here the CDR3 DNA reads TGTGCCAGTAGAACAGGGGTCTCCAATCAGCCCCAGCATTTT.

V gene TRBV12-3 or TRBV12-4 combines with J gene TRBJ1-1; unclear D gene. V was cut by 3 bases and J by 4 bases, with 6 bases left in between. The CDR3 has 12 residues. The CDR3 region has the DNA TGTGCCAGCAGTTTGTACCTCACTGAAGCTTTCTTT. It translates to CASSLYLTEAFF.

The chain recombines TRBV5-1 with TRBJ2-3; 7 positions agree with TRBD1. Germline V gene data show CDR1 as SGHRS and CDR2 as YFSETQ. Trimming took 1 base from V and 6 from J; bases not matched to a gene: 5. The CDR3 has 14 amino acids. This CDR3 is CASSLPGQVDTQYF. As DNA, the CDR3 is TGCGCCAGCAGCTTGCCTGGACAGGTCGATACGCAGTATTTT. The entire variable domain, with the rest obtained from reference TRBV5-1 and TRBJ2-3, is as follows: KAGVTQTPRYLIKTRGQQVTLSCSPISGHRSVSWYQQTPGQGLQFLFEYFSETQRNKGNFPGRFSGRQFSNSRSEMNVSTLELGDSALYLCASSLPGQVDTQYFGPGTRLTVL.

V and J are TRBV5-1 and TRBJ2-7; the D gene is possibly TRBD2 (6 bases). This CDR3 is built from 15 residues. From germline, CDR1 is SGHRS and CDR2 YFSETQ. The germline V and J ends were trimmed by 0 bases and 2 bases, with 12 bases remaining between them. The CDR3 is CASSLGASGAYEQYF. The CDR3 DNA reads as TGCGCCAGCAGCTTGGGGGCCTCGGGGGCCTACGAGCAGTACTTC.

The chain links TRBV6-2 or TRBV6-3 to TRBJ1-1, with D perhaps TRBD1 (6 bases). The CDR3 extends over 15 amino acids. Germline V CDR1 and CDR2: MNHEY, SVGEGT. V was shortened by 0 bases and J by 3 bases, with 11 bases between the two germline ends. The CDR3 bases are TGTGCCAGCAGTTACTCCGGCAGGGGCTACACTGAAGCTTTCTTT. It codes for CASSYSGRGYTEAFF.

The V and J genes are TRBV28 and TRBJ1-2, with D uncertain. The germline CDR1 and CDR2 sequences are MDHEN and SYDVKM. Trimming left V 6 bases short and J 7 bases short, with 12 bases between. The CDR3 covers 12 residues. Here the CDR3 DNA reads TGTGCCAGCAGCCTCAGTACCAGTGGCTACACCTTC. Protein sequence: CASSLSTSGYTF.